This TCR beta chain stems from a study of T-cell reconstitution after alpha-beta-depleted transplantation in children. The CDR3 has 16 amino acids. CDR1 is SGHTA, CDR2 FQGNSA, per germline. The ends lost 2 bases at V and 7 bases at J; junction bases unmatched: 7. As it was prepared, the TCRbeta library received unique molecular identifiers. TCRdb redid the calling of the PCR reads with MiXCR, one entry per CDR3 protein. The sample lists roughly 500,000 distinct CDR3 sequences; approximately 32% were seen once. The receptor was derived from a human donor who donated a stem cell graft to a child with aplastic anemia. Specimen: PBMCs from the stem cell graft donor, collected from the stem cell graft. V and J are TRBV7-2 and TRBJ2-1; the match to TRBD2 covers 11 bases. DNA for the CDR3: TGTGCCAGCAGCTTAAGCGCTAGCGGGAGGAGGAATGAGCAGTTCTTC. Protein: CASSLSASGRRNEQFF.